This T cell receptor beta chain comes out of a study of shared clonotypes between healthy human individuals. The study, taken as a whole, reports: A generally larger estimated richness was seen in naive subsets than in memory subsets.

For each subset, genomic DNA was distributed in equal portions over several immunoSEQ plates. Clones were sequenced by immunoSEQ multiplex PCR, and TCRdb holds only the in-frame ones, with some missing. The sample comprises some 1.5 million clones, 96% of which are singletons, and 1% to 1.5% rests with the top ten. About this clone: Its antigen is unidentified.

The sequence was obtained from a man aged 25-45 years in good health. The material sequenced was naive CD4+ T cells sorted from blood. Subset indicated: CD45RA+ positively selected.

CDR3 sequence: CASSIVEGRTGELFF. CDR3 bases: TGTGCCAGTAGTATAGTAGAGGGGCGGACCGGGGAGCTGTTTTTT. The rearrangement joins TRBV19 to TRBJ2-2, with D perhaps being TRBD1 or TRBD2 (5 bases each). From germline, CDR1 is LNHDA and CDR2 SQIVND (reference sequence). The CDR3 is 15 residues long. V lost 1 base and J lost 5, with 11 bases in between.